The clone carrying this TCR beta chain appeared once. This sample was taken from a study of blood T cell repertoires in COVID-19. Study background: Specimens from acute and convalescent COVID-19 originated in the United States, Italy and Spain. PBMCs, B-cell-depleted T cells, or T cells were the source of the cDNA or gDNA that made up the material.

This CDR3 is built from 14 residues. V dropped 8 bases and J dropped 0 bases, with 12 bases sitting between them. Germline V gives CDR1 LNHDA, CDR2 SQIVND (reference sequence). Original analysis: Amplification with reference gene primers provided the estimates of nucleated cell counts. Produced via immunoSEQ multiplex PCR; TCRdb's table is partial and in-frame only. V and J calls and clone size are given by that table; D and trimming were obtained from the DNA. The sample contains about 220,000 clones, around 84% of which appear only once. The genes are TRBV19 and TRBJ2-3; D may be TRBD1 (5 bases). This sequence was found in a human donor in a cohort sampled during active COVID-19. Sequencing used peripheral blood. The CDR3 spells CASVDILSTDTQYF. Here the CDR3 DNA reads TGTGCCAGTGTGGACATTTTAAGCACAGATACGCAGTATTTT.